This TCR beta chain was sequenced in a study of metastatic and nonmetastatic thyroid tumors. Study results and limitations: Versus benign nodules, malignant thyroid tumors reportedly had significantly higher TCR beta diversity, in blood and tumor.

This clone was seen a handful of times. Its antigen is unidentified. TCRdb re-analyzed the PCR reads using MiXCR. The table has about 2,900 clones, about 39% seen once. All patients were untreated before thyroid surgery. V was shortened by 3 bases and J by 4 bases, with 16 bases between the two germline ends. The length of the CDR3 is 16 residues. The germline V gene encodes CDR1 LNHNV and CDR2 YYDKDF (reference sequence). Source material: tumor tissue. This chain uses TRBV15 with TRBJ2-1, with a tentative D call TRBD2 (6 bases). This clonotype originated in a female donor with papillary thyroid cancer or a benign thyroid nodule (not recorded which). Some clones in this sample may be carry-over from other donors' samples. The CDR3 spells CATSSLGGANYNEQFF. The CDR3, as DNA: TGTGCCACCAGCAGCTTAGGCGGGGCAAATTACAATGAGCAGTTCTTC.